These 27 T cell receptor beta chains share one sample of origin, sequenced in a study of blood T cell repertoires in COVID-19. TCRdb's copy holds only in-frame clones and misses some; the assay was immunoSEQ multiplex PCR. The data hold 71,000 or so clones, with around 87% observed a single time. The sequenced sample was peripheral blood. These receptors all stem from a man aged 50 to 59 with active COVID-19.

This clone came up once. The chain has TRBV9 and TRBJ2-5; weak D call: TRBD1 (5 bases). This CDR3 is built from 16 residues. Trimming left V 3 bases short and J 1 base short, with 16 bases between. Germline V gene lookup returns CDR1 SGDLS and CDR2 YYNGEE. The CDR3 sequence is CASSAPGLPLQETQYF. The DNA for the CDR3 is TGTGCCAGCAGCGCCCCAGGGTTACCCCTCCAAGAGACCCAGTACTTC.

The gene calls are TRBV5-4 and TRBJ2-7, with 12 bases that match TRBD2. Germline trimming cut 4 bases from V and 1 base from J; bases unmatched to any gene: 3. The CDR3 has 15 amino acids. Germline V lookup: CDR1 SGHNT, CDR2 YYREEE (reference sequence). CDR3 bases: TGTGCCAGCAGCCCAGGACTAGCGGGGTCCTACGAGCAGTACTTC. It encodes CASSPGLAGSYEQYF.

The gene calls are TRBV7-9 and TRBJ2-5; 8 bases match TRBD2. The CDR3 has 15 amino acids. J lost 2 bases, V lost 5 bases, and 7 bases had no gene match. Germline CDR1 SEHNR, CDR2 FQNEAQ (reference sequence). CDR3 sequence: CASSPRLARQETQYF. In DNA form, the CDR3 reads TGTGCCAGCAGCCCCCGACTAGCGAGACAAGAGACCCAGTACTTC.

This chain connects TRBV5-4 to TRBJ2-7; no firm D call. Trimming stripped 1 base from V and 0 bases from J, with 8 bases between. The CDR3 sequence is 14 residues long. Germline CDR1 is SGHNT and CDR2 is YYREEE (reference sequence). This chain's CDR3 is CASSLSRSSYEQYF. CDR3 sequence (DNA): TGTGCCAGCAGCTTGTCGAGAAGCTCCTACGAGCAGTACTTC.

This clone was counted once. The chain recombines TRBV11-2 with TRBJ1-4, with TRBD1 as a possible D gene (5 bases). Trimming left V 5 bases short and J 8 bases short, with 21 bases between. CDR3 length equals 16 residues. The V gene's germline CDR1 is SGHAT and CDR2 FQNNGV. The chain's CDR3 is CASSGSSWGGNEKLFF. DNA of the CDR3: TGTGCCAGCAGCGGCTCCTCCTGGGGGGGGAACGAAAAACTGTTTTTT.

The chain links TRBV30 to TRBJ2-3; 7 positions match TRBD1. J gave up 6 bases and V 0 bases, and 12 bases lay outside the gene matches. This CDR3 is built from 16 residues. Per the germline V gene, CDR1 is GTSNPN and CDR2 is SVGIG (reference sequence). The CDR3 loop is CAWSVKNAFRGDTQYF. The CDR3 coding sequence is TGTGCCTGGAGTGTAAAAAATGCATTCAGGGGGGATACGCAGTATTTT.

V is TRBV6-5 and J is TRBJ2-7; D may be TRBD2 (6 bases). CDR1 is MNHEY and CDR2 is SVGAGI in the germline V gene. The CDR3 contains 14 residues. Trimming cost V 8 bases and J 0 bases, with 14 bases left between them. CDR3 protein: CASRNPGLSYEQYF. DNA for the CDR3: TGTGCCAGCCGTAACCCGGGACTCTCCTACGAGCAGTACTTC.

The chain is built from TRBV7-9 and TRBJ2-7; D is undetermined. The germline V gene encodes CDR1 SEHNR and CDR2 FQNEAQ (reference sequence). CDR3 length: 14 amino acids. V lost 1 base and J lost 2, with 9 bases in between. This CDR3 is CASSLGLTAYEQYF. The CDR3, as DNA: TGTGCCAGCAGCTTAGGGTTAACAGCCTACGAGCAGTACTTC.

This clone occurred once. The chain recombines TRBV5-1 with TRBJ2-5; 8 bases match TRBD1. J gave up 1 base and V 0 bases, and 2 bases lay outside the gene matches. Germline CDR1 is SGHRS and CDR2 is YFSETQ. This CDR3 has 15 residues. This CDR3 reads CASSLVGTGQETQYF. Here the CDR3 DNA reads TGCGCCAGCAGCTTGGTAGGGACAGGCCAAGAGACCCAGTACTTC.

This sequence joins TRBV11-2 and TRBJ2-5; 7 bases are shared with TRBD1. Germline trimming cut 3 bases from V and 5 bases from J; bases unmatched to any gene: 0. Germline CDR1 SGHAT, CDR2 FQNNGV. The CDR3 extends over 12 amino acids. The CDR3 DNA reads as TGTGCCAGCAGCTTGACAGGGGAGACCCAGTACTTC. Encoded protein: CASSLTGETQYF.

The chain recombines TRBV7-8 with TRBJ2-1; weak D call: TRBD1 (6 bases). The CDR3 consists of 13 residues. Germline V gene data show CDR1 as SGHVS and CDR2 as FQNEAQ. The V end lost 1 base, the J end lost 9 bases, and 10 bases lay between the germline ends. This chain's CDR3 is CASSLDPDSEQFF. In DNA, the CDR3 is TGTGCCAGCAGCTTAGACCCGGACAGTGAGCAGTTCTTC.

This clone has more than one count but fewer than ten. The chain employs TRBV5-1 and TRBJ2-1; D is ambiguous. The CDR3 loop spans 12 amino acids. Germline V gene data show CDR1 as SGHRS and CDR2 as YFSETQ. With 0 bases removed from V and 6 bases from J, the gap between germline ends came to 4 bases. The chain's CDR3 is CASSLAGNEQFF. The DNA of the CDR3 is TGCGCCAGCAGCTTGGCGGGCAATGAGCAGTTCTTC.

This chain joins TRBV3-1 (or the pseudogene TRBV3-2) and TRBJ2-1; D remains unclear. V gave up 0 bases and J gave up 13 bases, with 10 bases separating them. Germline V gives CDR1 LGHDT, CDR2 YNNKEL (reference sequence). The CDR3 sequence is 12 residues long. CDR3 DNA sequence: TGTGCCAGCAGCCAAGAACTCGCAACCCAGTTCTTC. Protein sequence: CASSQELATQFF.

The chain uses TRBV30 and TRBJ2-7; 8 nucleotides match TRBD1. V lost 0 bases, J lost 3 bases, and 4 bases stayed unmatched. The germline gives CDR1 GTSNPN, CDR2 SVGIG (reference sequence). The CDR3 spans 14 residues. The DNA for the CDR3 is TGTGCCTGGAGTGTTGGGACAGGACTCTACGAGCAGTACTTC. Protein product: CAWSVGTGLYEQYF.

V usage is TRBV10-3 and J usage is TRBJ2-2, with 11 bases matching TRBD1. The trim removed 6 bases at V and 5 bases at J, leaving 5 bases unmatched. This CDR3 comprises 15 residues. In germline, CDR1 is ENHRY, CDR2 SYGVKD. The CDR3 sequence: CAIRADRGRTGELFF. The CDR3 DNA reads TGTGCCATCAGGGCGGACAGGGGGCGGACCGGGGAGCTGTTTTTT.

V is TRBV7-3 and J is TRBJ2-1, with TRBD2 matching 14 bases. The CDR3 covers 17 residues. Per the germline V gene, CDR1 is SGHTA and CDR2 is FQGTGA. V gave up 5 bases and J gave up 7 bases; unmatched junction bases: 10. The CDR3 loop reads CASSPHGGLAGENEQFF. The CDR3 bases are TGTGCCAGCAGCCCCCATGGGGGACTAGCGGGAGAAAATGAGCAGTTCTTC.

The chain links TRBV28 to TRBJ1-1, with D possibly TRBD1 on 6 matching bases. Germline values: CDR1 MDHEN, CDR2 SYDVKM. This CDR3 comprises 12 residues. The V and J ends lost 6 bases and 11 bases respectively, with 16 bases between them. For the CDR3, the DNA is TGTGCCAGCAGGACGACAGGAATGGGGGCTTTCTTT. The encoded protein is CASRTTGMGAFF.

The chain carries TRBV7-9 and TRBJ2-2; 10 nucleotides match TRBD2. CDR1 and CDR2 (germline): SEHNR, FQNEAQ (reference sequence). The V and J ends lost 2 bases and 7 bases, in that order; junction bases with no gene match: 7. The CDR3 totals 16 residues. The CDR3 protein is CASSLKAGGPDGELFF. In DNA, the CDR3 is TGTGCCAGCAGCTTAAAAGCGGGAGGGCCGGACGGGGAGCTGTTTTTT.

This clone was recorded a few times. V usage is TRBV19 and J usage is TRBJ2-7; 7 nucleotides agree with TRBD2. This CDR3 is 16 amino acids long. With V trimmed by 1 base and J by 0 bases, 6 bases remained unmatched. Germline V gene data show CDR1 as LNHDA and CDR2 as SQIVND (reference sequence). The CDR3 DNA sequence: TGTGCCAGTAGTATAGCAAGCGGGGCCTTCTCCTACGAGCAGTACTTC. It encodes CASSIASGAFSYEQYF.

The rearrangement uses TRBV2 and TRBJ2-3, with TRBD1 matching 7 bases. V lost 4 bases, J lost 7 bases, and 8 bases stayed unmatched. CDR3 length: 14 amino acids. Per the germline V gene, CDR1 is SNHLY and CDR2 is FYNNEI. CDR3 sequence reads: CASSGQGILNTQYF. As DNA, the CDR3 is TGTGCCAGCAGTGGACAGGGCATTTTAAATACGCAGTATTTT.

This chain joins TRBV2 and TRBJ1-2; D remains ambiguous. Germline assignment: CDR1 SNHLY and CDR2 FYNNEI. The CDR3 spans 12 residues. V was cut by 5 bases and J by 1 base, with 5 bases left in between. CDR3 nucleotides: TGTGCCAGCAGTCGAGTTAACTATGGCTACACCTTC. The encoded protein is CASSRVNYGYTF. Full variable domain (missing parts from reference TRBV2 and TRBJ1-2): EPEVTQTPSHQVTQMGQEVILRCVPISNHLYFYWYRQILGQKVEFLVSFYNNEISEKSEIFDDQFSVERPDGSNFTLKIRSTKLEDSAMYFCASSRVNYGYTFGSGTRLTVV.

V and J are TRBV6-2 or TRBV6-3 and TRBJ2-7; no clear D gene. Deletions cut 0 bases from V and 7 bases from J, with 10 bases between. Germline CDR1 is MNHEY and CDR2 is SVGEGT. This CDR3 is 13 amino acids long. In DNA form, the CDR3 reads TGTGCCAGCAGTTACTCGCCAGCCGGGGAGCAGTACTTC. It codes for CASSYSPAGEQYF.

In its sample, this clone was seen once. The V call is TRBV10-3, the J call TRBJ2-7; 9 bases align to TRBD1. Germline V gives CDR1 ENHRY, CDR2 SYGVKD. The CDR3 is made up of 17 amino acids. V lost 6 bases and J lost 4; bases outside the gene matches: 16. Here the CDR3 reads CAISSLRGSDRGYEQYF. CDR3 sequence (DNA): TGTGCCATCAGCTCTCTAAGGGGTTCGGACAGGGGTTACGAGCAGTACTTC.

The rearrangement uses TRBV28 and TRBJ2-5, with D perhaps TRBD1 (6 bases). The germline V gene encodes CDR1 MDHEN and CDR2 SYDVKM. Trimming left V 2 bases short and J 2 bases short, with 9 bases between. CDR3 length: 14 amino acids. CDR3 in DNA: TGTGCCAGCAGTTTAAGGGGGTTTCAAGAGACCCAGTACTTC. It encodes CASSLRGFQETQYF.

The chain's CDR3 is CASSQGFSGGHEKLFF. The DNA for the CDR3 is TGCGCCAGCAGCCAAGGTTTCTCAGGGGGGCATGAAAAACTGTTTTTT. The chain recombines TRBV4-1 with TRBJ1-4; 7 bases fit TRBD1. Germline V gene lookup returns CDR1 MGHRA and CDR2 YSYEKL. Trimming at V came to 1 base and at J to 6 bases, leaving 8 bases not matched to a gene. The CDR3 runs 16 residues.

V is TRBV6-2 or TRBV6-3 and J is TRBJ2-3; unclear D gene. The CDR3 has 16 amino acids. Germline lookup yields CDR1 MNHEY and CDR2 SVGEGT. With 6 bases removed from V and 2 bases from J, the gap between germline ends came to 18 bases. The DNA of the CDR3 is TGTGCCAGCAGCTCCAGATTTGAGACTTCCACAGATACGCAGTATTTT. Translation: CASSSRFETSTDTQYF.

J is TRBJ1-1 and V is TRBV3-1 (or the pseudogene TRBV3-2); 8 bases fit TRBD1. Germline CDR1 LGHDT, CDR2 YNNKEL (reference sequence). J lost 1 base, V lost 4 bases, and 5 bases had no gene match. The CDR3 is 15 amino acids. Here the CDR3 reads CASSLPGTGNTEAFF. The CDR3 bases are TGTGCCAGCAGCCTTCCTGGGACAGGGAACACTGAAGCTTTCTTT.